Below, 5 T cell receptor beta chains from the same sample are listed, as sequenced in a study of identical twins. MiXCR, applied by TCRdb to the 5' RACE reads, yields one record per CDR3 protein. The data contain 400,000 to 550,000 distinct CDR3 sequences, roughly a fifth of them seen just once; the ten biggest clones take up around 0.9%. The same specimen was also included in a second study, on T cells expressing NK-cell markers.

The sample comprised CD4+ T cells sorted from blood. The receptor source for this set is a woman under 30 in good health.

This clonotype occurred a few times. The rearrangement links TRBV7-2 to TRBJ2-7; possibly TRBD1 for D (7 bases). Trimming stripped 4 bases from V and 4 bases from J, with 17 bases between. CDR1 SGHTA and CDR2 FQGNSA come from the germline V gene. The CDR3 sequence is 15 residues long. CDR3 bases: TGTGCCAGCAGCTCGGACGGGGGACAGAGATACGAGCAGTACTTC. This gives the protein CASSSDGGQRYEQYF.

The CDR3 reads CASSEGYRGETQYF. DNA of the CDR3: TGTGCCAGCAGTGAAGGTTACAGGGGCGAGACCCAGTACTTC. The V call is TRBV6-1, the J call TRBJ2-5; 7 bases match TRBD1. V dropped 1 base and J dropped 5; count of bases not matched to a gene: 4. CDR1 is MNHNS, CDR2 SASEGT, per germline. This CDR3 contains 14 residues.

This clonotype was recorded at least ten times. The CDR3 DNA sequence: TGCGCCAGCAGCGGATCGGATGGGACAGGGGAAGAGACCCAGTACTTC. Translated, it gives CASSGSDGTGEETQYF. The rearrangement links TRBV5-1 to TRBJ2-5, with TRBD1 identical over 10 bases. The germline gives CDR1 SGHRS, CDR2 YFSETQ. V trimming: 4 bases; J trimming: 3 bases; junction bases outside the gene matches: 9. This CDR3 region has 16 residues.

This clonotype was seen more than once but under ten times. The V gene is TRBV29-1, the J gene TRBJ2-7; 8 bases agree with TRBD2. Looked up from germline, CDR1 is SQVTM and CDR2 is ANQGSEA. Trimming removed 1 base from V and 4 bases from J; junction bases left unmatched: 0. The CDR3 has 12 amino acids. The CDR3 reads CSVEAGGYEQYF. The CDR3 region has the DNA TGCAGCGTTGAAGCGGGAGGGTACGAGCAGTACTTC.

The chain is built from TRBV7-9 and TRBJ2-3; D is possibly TRBD1 or TRBD2 (5 bases each). V lost 5 bases and J 6 bases, leaving 12 bases between the germline ends. Germline-derived CDR1 and CDR2 are SEHNR and FQNEAQ (reference sequence). The CDR3 extends over 13 amino acids. CDR3 nucleotides: TGTGCCAGCAGCCGGGGCGGGTCGGATACGCAGTATTTT. This sequence encodes CASSRGGSDTQYF.